These T cell receptor beta chains were read from a single sample in a study of beta chain features in type 1 diabetes. Sequencing was performed with immunoSEQ multiplex PCR; in TCRdb, only in-frame clones are kept and a portion is missing. Of approximately 300,000 clones listed, roughly 9.6% were seen once; the top ten hold roughly 0.016%. The sequenced material came from naive CD4+ T cells from blood. These receptors were collected from a woman aged 25 to 45 in good health. Each CDR3 is given with its conserved first and last residue.

J gene | V gene | CDR3 length | CDR3 protein
TRBJ1-2 | TRBV6-6 | 13 | CASRSTGNYGYTF
TRBJ2-5 | TRBV5-5 | 13 | CASSRQGQETQYF
TRBJ2-7 | TRBV30 | 16 | CAWSVHWDRTTYEQYF
TRBJ2-5 | TRBV14 | 16 | CASSQDRGLRAKTQYF
TRBJ1-4 | TRBV10-3 | 15 | CAISDPGRVGEKLFF
TRBJ2-7 | TRBV30 | 14 | CAWSVGLAQDEQYF
TRBJ2-5 | TRBV7-9 | 17 | CASRPGLADTYQETQYF
TRBJ2-7 | TRBV4-3 | 16 | CASSQDWGGSSYEQYF
TRBJ2-5 | TRBV7-8 | 16 | CASSLTKTRIQETQYF
TRBJ2-3 | TRBV9 | 14 | CASSVGRSTDTQYF
TRBJ2-7 | TRBV7-3 | 15 | CASSLTSGPSYEQYF
TRBJ2-7 | TRBV29-1 | 13 | CSVVFRSSYEQYF
TRBJ2-5 | TRBV7-9 | 18 | CASSPTSGRASGEETQYF
TRBJ1-1 | TRBV25-1 | 16 | CASSVGQRTLNTEAFF
TRBJ2-3 | TRBV15 | 15 | CATSRKGEGADTQYF
TRBJ2-2 | TRBV9 | 16 | CASSPDRGRRTGELFF
TRBJ2-1 | TRBV5-1 | 15 | CASSSLAGSYNEQFF
TRBJ1-4 | TRBV2 | 15 | CASSPDRAGDEKLFF
TRBJ2-1 | TRBV6-5 | 14 | CASSPGSYYNEQFF
TRBJ1-2 | TRBV29-1 | 13 | CSVSSTGGYGYTF
TRBJ2-5 | TRBV5-8 | 13 | CASSLQGVETQYF
TRBJ2-7 | TRBV7-6 | 16 | CASSTGSGRLDHEQYF
TRBJ1-5 | TRBV29-1 | 12 | CSVEDQDQPQHF
TRBJ2-7 | TRBV9 | 15 | CASSVVGGGRDEQYF
TRBJ2-5 | TRBV7-3 | 13 | CASSPGGQETQYF
TRBJ2-1 | TRBV18 | 18 | CASSPPAWSGSSYNEQFF
TRBJ1-1 | TRBV30 | 13 | CACSSQLPGGAFF
TRBJ2-7 | TRBV7-2 | 14 | CASSHGLSFYEQYF
TRBJ2-4 | TRBV6-1 | 15 | CASSSGQVAKNIQYF
TRBJ2-7 | TRBV18 | 14 | CASSPRTDPAEQYF
TRBJ2-3 | TRBV27 | 13 | CASSLPGADTQYF
TRBJ2-7 | TRBV6-5 | 13 | CASSKTGGYEQYF
TRBJ1-5 | TRBV6-1 | 14 | CASSGQGGNQPQHF
TRBJ2-5 | TRBV28 | 13 | CASIGGSHETQYF
TRBJ2-3 | TRBV30 | 13 | CAWKAGGADTQYF
TRBJ1-2 | TRBV27 | 13 | CASSRAGRYGYTF
TRBJ2-7 | TRBV28 | 12 | CATSSGIYEQYF
TRBJ2-7 | TRBV7-2 | 15 | CASCRVAGRGDEQYF
TRBJ2-5 | TRBV14 | 13 | CASSGGLQETQYF
TRBJ2-5 | TRBV4-2 | 17 | CASSQELQGSYQETQYF
TRBJ2-1 | TRBV7-9 | 14 | CASSSGGLAGDAFF
TRBJ2-5 | TRBV2 | 16 | CASSEALRTDEETQYF
TRBJ2-7 | TRBV5-1 | 14 | CASSLEAGTYEQYF
TRBJ2-1 | TRBV7-9 | 16 | CASSHPSGLSYNEQFF
TRBJ1-2 | TRBV10-3 | 12 | CAISVREDGYTF
TRBJ2-5 | TRBV27 | 15 | CASSPDRGRLETQYF
TRBJ2-6 | TRBV7-9 | 14 | CASSFSSGANVLTF
TRBJ1-1 | TRBV19 | 17 | CASSRTDRGKVNTEAFF
TRBJ2-1 | TRBV9 | 15 | CASSVASGTYNEQFF
TRBJ2-4 | TRBV29-1 | 13 | CSVVRVDKNIQYF
TRBJ1-1 | TRBV4-3 | 17 | CASSQDRQGLRNTEAFF
TRBJ2-5 | TRBV25-1 | 13 | CASSEVYRGTQYF
TRBJ1-5 | TRBV4-3 | 16 | CASSQVGGTSNQPQHF
TRBJ1-5 | TRBV28 | 12 | CASSSGSQPQHF
TRBJ2-1 | TRBV7-9 | 15 | CASSSGLARYNEQFF
TRBJ2-7 | TRBV7-6 | 15 | CASSPWTSGPYEQYF
TRBJ1-5 | TRBV2 | 15 | CASSLSGFSNQPQHF